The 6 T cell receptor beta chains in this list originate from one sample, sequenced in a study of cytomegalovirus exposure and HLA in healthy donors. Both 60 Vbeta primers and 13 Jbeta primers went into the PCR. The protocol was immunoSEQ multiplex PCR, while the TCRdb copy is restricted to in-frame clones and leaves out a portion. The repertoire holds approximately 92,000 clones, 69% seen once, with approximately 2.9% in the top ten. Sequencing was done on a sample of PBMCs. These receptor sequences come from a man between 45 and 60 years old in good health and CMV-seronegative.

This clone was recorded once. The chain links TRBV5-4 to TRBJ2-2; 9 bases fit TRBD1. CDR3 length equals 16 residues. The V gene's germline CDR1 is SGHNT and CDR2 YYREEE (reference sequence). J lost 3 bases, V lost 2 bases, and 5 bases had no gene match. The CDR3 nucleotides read TGTGCCAGCAGCTTTAACAGGGGGCGCGACACCGGGGAGCTGTTTTTT. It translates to CASSFNRGRDTGELFF.

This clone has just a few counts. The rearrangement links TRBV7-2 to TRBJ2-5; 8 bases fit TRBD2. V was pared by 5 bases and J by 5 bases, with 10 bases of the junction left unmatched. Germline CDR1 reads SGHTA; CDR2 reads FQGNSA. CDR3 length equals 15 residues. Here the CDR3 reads CASSPNGGALETQYF. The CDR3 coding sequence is TGTGCCAGCAGCCCCAACGGGGGGGCCCTCGAGACCCAGTACTTC.

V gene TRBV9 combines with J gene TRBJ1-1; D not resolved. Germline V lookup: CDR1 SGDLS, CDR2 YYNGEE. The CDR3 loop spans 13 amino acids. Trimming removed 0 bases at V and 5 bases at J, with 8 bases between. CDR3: CASSVEPRTEAFF. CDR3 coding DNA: TGTGCCAGCAGCGTAGAACCCCGGACTGAAGCTTTCTTT.

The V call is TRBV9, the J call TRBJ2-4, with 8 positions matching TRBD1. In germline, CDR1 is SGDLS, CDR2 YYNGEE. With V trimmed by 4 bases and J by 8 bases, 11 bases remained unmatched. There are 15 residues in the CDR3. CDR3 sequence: CASSTRGTGGDIQYF. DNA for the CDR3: TGTGCCAGCAGCACGAGAGGGACAGGAGGAGACATTCAGTACTTC.

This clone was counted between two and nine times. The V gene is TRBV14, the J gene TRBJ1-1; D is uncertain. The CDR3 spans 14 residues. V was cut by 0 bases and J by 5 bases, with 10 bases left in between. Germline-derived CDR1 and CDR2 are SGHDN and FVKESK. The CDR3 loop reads CASSQDLARTEAFF. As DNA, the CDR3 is TGTGCCAGCAGCCAAGATCTGGCGAGGACTGAAGCTTTCTTT.

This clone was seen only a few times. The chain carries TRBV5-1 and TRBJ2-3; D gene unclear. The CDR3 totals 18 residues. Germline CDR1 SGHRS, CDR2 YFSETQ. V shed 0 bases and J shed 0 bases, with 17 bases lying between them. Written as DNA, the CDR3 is TGCGCCAGCAGCTTGGTACCGATTACCCTCGGGAGCACAGATACGCAGTATTTT. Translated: CASSLVPITLGSTDTQYF.